This note documents a single T cell receptor beta chain sequence. In its sample, this clone was seen a few times. Its antigen is currently not known. No much larger clonotype is one base removed from it; base qualities were not supplied. The source of the sample is a study of OX40 agonist ivuxolimab in advanced cancers. At the level of the whole study: Ivuxolimab was a fully human IgG2 agonistic monoclonal antibody targeting the costimulatory receptor OX40 (CD134). Of the roughly 52 dose-escalation patients, hepatocellular carcinoma was present in roughly 19, melanoma in approximately 15, renal cell carcinoma in 9 and head and neck cancer in 9. The purpose of peripheral TCRbeta sequencing was to test whether ivuxolimab changed TCR sequence diversity and led to clonal T-cell expansion. The paper describes the monotherapy dose-escalation part (N ≈ 52 patients) of the phase I trial of ivuxolimab. A male proportion of nearly 85% and a mean age of around 60 years, ranging from 23 to 79, were recorded for the dose-escalation cohort. Patients were allowed to have had prior anti-PD-1, anti-PD-L1 or anti-CTLA-4 therapy, and around 41% of the dose-escalation patients had previously received checkpoint inhibitors. Partial responses occurred in three dose-escalation patients: two with cutaneous melanoma and one with hepatocellular carcinoma. Intravenous ivuxolimab was administered to patients every 2 weeks at six dose levels: 0.01, 0.1, 0.3, 1.5, 3 and 10 mg/kg.

What the study reported, not specific to this receptor: After ivuxolimab, expanded clones were on average more numerous among CD8+ T cells than among CD4+ T cells. Clonal expansion of both CD4+ and CD8+ blood T cells was observed from baseline to week 6 at doses 0.1 to 3.0 mg/kg. Low levels of normalized T-cell clonal expansion were also seen in some patients who did not respond. Partial responders in the 0.1-3.0 mg/kg groups had among the lowest normalized peripheral clonal expansion, especially among CD8+ T cells. The antigen specificity of the clonally expanded peripheral T cells was not determined.

The trial excluded patients who had a history of autoimmune disease or were on systemic immunosuppression. Peripheral blood for TCR sequencing was collected from all dose cohorts at baseline, on cycle 4 day 1, and on cycle 7 day 1. The samples were taken from a phase I, first-in-human, multicenter, open-label dose-escalation trial of ivuxolimab. Adults with locally advanced or metastatic melanoma, renal cell, hepatocellular, or head and neck squamous cell carcinoma were enrolled in the trial. Before TCR sequencing, CD4+ T cells and CD8+ T cells were sorted from peripheral blood as separate populations. V has 2 bases trimmed and J has 2 bases trimmed; junction bases matching no gene number 10. The CDR1 and CDR2 encoded by the germline V gene are MGHRA and YSYEKL. The CDR3 starts with the cysteine, ends with the phenylalanine, and has 17 residues. Only the CDR3 part of the read is kept: 51 bases, read in frame from the first base.

Genomic DNA was isolated from the sorted cells so that the TCRbeta CDR3 region could be sequenced. The immunoSEQ Assay was used for sequencing of TCRbeta CDR3 regions. Held by TCRdb, this immuneACCESS table contains in-frame sequences only and omits some clones. Under half of the omission traces to an unresolved V gene where checked; the cause of the rest is unknown. This sample comprises approximately 89,000 clones, around 90% of them detected only once. The ten largest clones represent 0.31% of the sample. The clonotype comes from an adult with an advanced solid tumor such as melanoma, head and neck, liver or kidney cancer. The sequenced sample was CD4+ or CD8+ T cells sorted from blood, obtained in a trial of the OX40 agonist ivuxolimab. The chain employs TRBV4-1 and TRBJ2-3; the junction holds 7 bases that match TRBD2. The DNA sequence reads TGCGCCAGCAGCCAAACCACAAGCGGGACCATCACAGATACGCAGTATTTT. This sequence encodes CASSQTTSGTITDTQYF.